Listed below are T cell receptor beta chains from one sample, sequenced in a study of siplizumab effects on memory and regulatory T cells. Using immunoSEQ multiplex PCR, the repertoire was profiled, and TCRdb retains in-frame clones only, with some absent. The sample has about 50,000 clones, 93% seen once. The sample consisted of CD8+ T cells sorted from blood. These receptor sequences come from a human donor in good health. The CDR3 runs from the conserved cysteine through the conserved F or W. D genes are given only for firm matches. Part of the rows lack a size; the others show once, few, many or a class for expanded clones.

TRBJ2-3,17,TRBV6-1,NA,NA,TGTGCCAGCAGTGAAGGGCTACAGCGGAGCCTACCGGATACGCAGTATTTT,CASSEGLQRSLPDTQYF
TRBJ2-7,14,TRBV29-1,once,NA,TGCAGCGTTGAAGGATACGGGGGCTCCTACGAGCAGTACTTC,CSVEGYGGSYEQYF
TRBJ1-3,20,TRBV28,NA,NA,TGTGCCAGCAGTACCCCTTTAATAGGGCGCTCTGCCGACTCTGGAAACACCATATATTTT,CASSTPLIGRSADSGNTIYF
TRBJ2-3,14,TRBV6-5,NA,NA,TGTGCCAGCAGTCGCCAGATTGGCACAGATACGCAGTATTTT,CASSRQIGTDTQYF
TRBJ2-5,12,TRBV7-7,NA,NA,TGTGCCAGCAGCAATGGGTGGGAGACCCAGTACTTC,CASSNGWETQYF
TRBJ1-2,12,TRBV19,few,NA,TGTGCCAGTAGGGTAGGACTCTATGGCTACACCTTC,CASRVGLYGYTF
TRBJ1-2,17,TRBV7-9,NA,TRBD1,TGTGCCAGCAGCTTAGCAACCGGGACAGAATCCTCCTATGGCTACACCTTC,CASSLATGTESSYGYTF
TRBJ1-2,14,TRBV5-6,NA,TRBD1,TGTGCCAGCAGCCCTGGACAGGGTGGCTATGGCTACACCTTC,CASSPGQGGYGYTF
TRBJ1-2,12,TRBV29-1,NA,TRBD1,TGCAGCGTTGGGACAGGCAGTTATGGCTACACCTTC,CSVGTGSYGYTF
TRBJ2-7,14,TRBV19,NA,NA,TGTGCCAGTAGCGAGCGGAGGGGGACCTACGAGCAGTACTTC,CASSERRGTYEQYF